There are many counts of the clone carrying this TCR beta chain. Its antigen is still unknown. RNA transcripts gave rise to amplified TCR beta CDR3 regions. The primer set for the first-round RT-PCR of the TCR CDR3 was HTBI. MiXCR, applied by TCRdb to the multiplex PCR reads, yields one record per CDR3 protein. Of some 600,000 distinct CDR3 sequences in the sample, approximately 15% were seen once. These data belong to a study of T cells in Graves' hyperthyroidism and ophthalmopathy. Findings and caveats of the study: Ophthalmopathy was distinguished from stable hyperthyroidism by 13 V-J signatures.

This CDR3 contains 19 residues. Germline V gene sequence: CDR1 SGHAT, CDR2 FQNNGV. Trimming pared 6 bases from V and 1 base from J, leaving 28 bases between. The chain joins TRBV11-2 to TRBJ2-7; TRBD1 might be the D (5 bases). The sample consisted of blood. The clonotype was recovered from a woman in her thirties with Graves' hyperthyroidism that later progressed to Graves' ophthalmopathy. CDR3 amino acids: CASRGPTPSGPRLSYEQYF. The CDR3 coding sequence is TGTGCCAGCAGAGGGCCGACCCCCTCAGGGCCCCGTCTTTCCTACGAGCAGTACTTC.